A single sample is the source of the 13 T cell receptor beta chains below, sequenced in a study of blood T cell repertoires in COVID-19. This table comes from immunoSEQ multiplex PCR, and its TCRdb copy is limited to in-frame clones, with some not included. This table has a few hundred thousand clones, about nine tenths appearing once. The sequenced sample was peripheral blood. Receptors were obtained from a woman aged 25 to 39 with COVID-19, enrolled during active disease.

The chain has TRBV15 and TRBJ2-2; 7 bases agree with TRBD1. This CDR3 has 14 amino acids. Germline trimming cut 3 bases from V and 6 bases from J; bases unmatched to any gene: 4. CDR1 and CDR2 (germline): LNHNV, YYDKDF (reference sequence). CDR3 amino acids: CATSSDRDSGELFF. The CDR3 DNA is TGTGCCACCAGCAGTGACAGGGATTCCGGGGAGCTGTTTTTT.

The chain couples TRBV18 to TRBJ1-2, with D possibly matching TRBD1 (6 bases). Germline values: CDR1 KGHSH, CDR2 LQKENI. This CDR3 spans 15 amino acids. V was clipped by 2 bases and J by 3 bases, with 13 bases between them. The chain's CDR3 is CASSPFTGSDYGYTF. The DNA for the CDR3 is TGTGCCAGCTCACCATTCACAGGGTCGGACTATGGCTACACCTTC.

The chain links TRBV6-1 to TRBJ1-2; D remains ambiguous. This CDR3 contains 13 residues. In germline, CDR1 is MNHNS, CDR2 SASEGT. The V end lost 0 bases, the J end lost 3 bases, and 5 bases lay between the germline ends. CDR3 loop: CASSEASDYGYTF. The CDR3 DNA sequence: TGTGCCAGCAGTGAAGCATCCGACTATGGCTACACCTTC.

The chain couples TRBV5-4 to TRBJ2-5; tentative D call: TRBD2 (6 bases). The V and J ends lost 3 bases and 1 base respectively, with 10 bases between them. This CDR3 contains 14 residues. Germline CDR1 is SGHNT and CDR2 is YYREEE (reference sequence). The CDR3 DNA follows: TGTGCCAGCAGCTCCCCGGGAGCCCAAGAGACCCAGTACTTC. It encodes CASSSPGAQETQYF.

The chain recombines TRBV29-1 with TRBJ2-7, with D uncertain. This CDR3 spans 11 amino acids. Trimming cost V 4 bases and J 5 bases, with 9 bases left between them. In germline, CDR1 is SQVTM, CDR2 ANQGSEA. The CDR3 loop reads CSVAAGDEQYF. CDR3 in DNA: TGCAGCGTTGCGGCCGGAGACGAGCAGTACTTC.

The chain employs TRBV7-9 and TRBJ1-2, with no clear D. This CDR3 comprises 13 residues. Germline V gives CDR1 SEHNR, CDR2 FQNEAQ (reference sequence). The V end was cut by 4 bases, the J end by 7 bases, with 13 bases between. The CDR3, as DNA: TGTGCCAGCAGCTACAAGGAGGCTACTGGCTACACCTTC. Translation gives CASSYKEATGYTF.

The chain links TRBV19 to TRBJ1-5, with a possible D match to TRBD1 (5 bases). The CDR3 runs to 15 residues. Germline V lookup: CDR1 LNHDA, CDR2 SQIVND (reference sequence). V shed 0 bases and J shed 6 bases, with 12 bases lying between them. CDR3 loop: CASSIDHGGGQPQHF. The CDR3 DNA follows: TGTGCCAGTAGTATAGATCACGGGGGAGGTCAGCCCCAGCATTTT.

V and J are TRBV5-4 and TRBJ2-5; D is unclear. Deletions cut 2 bases from V and 5 bases from J, with 7 bases between. CDR1 is SGHNT, CDR2 YYREEE, per germline (reference sequence). The CDR3 consists of 12 residues. As DNA, the CDR3 is TGTGCCAGCAGCTTACAACGCGAGACCCAGTACTTC. Amino acids: CASSLQRETQYF.

The chain joins TRBV2 to TRBJ2-3; 9 bases align to TRBD2. The V gene end was trimmed by 1 base and the J gene end by 5 bases; junction bases not matched to a gene: 4. The length of the CDR3 is 15 residues. Germline-derived CDR1 and CDR2 are SNHLY and FYNNEI. The CDR3 DNA follows: TGTGCCAGCAGTGAAGACTCTAGCGGGATAGATACGCAGTATTTT. Translating gives CASSEDSSGIDTQYF.

The chain couples TRBV10-3 to TRBJ1-1, with D tentatively TRBD1 (6 bases). Trimming took off 6 bases at V and 0 bases at J, with 14 bases between the two ends. Germline assignment: CDR1 ENHRY and CDR2 SYGVKD. The CDR3 consists of 15 residues. The CDR3 spells CAIRPSGTLNTEAFF. The CDR3, as DNA: TGTGCCATCAGACCTTCCGGGACATTGAACACTGAAGCTTTCTTT.

The rearrangement joins TRBV4-3 to TRBJ2-7; D remains ambiguous. Germline-derived CDR1 and CDR2 are LGHNA and YSLEER. Deletions cut 1 base from V and 1 base from J, with 5 bases between. CDR3 length: 13 residues. The CDR3 DNA reads TGCGCCAGCAGCCAAGTCCCTTCCTACGAGCAGTACTTC. This sequence encodes CASSQVPSYEQYF.

J is TRBJ1-1 and V is TRBV5-4, with 7 bases that match TRBD1. Unmatched junction bases numbered 5, after V lost 7 bases and J lost 2 bases. CDR3 size: 13 residues. Germline CDR1 reads SGHNT; CDR2 reads YYREEE (reference sequence). The CDR3 DNA reads TGTGCCAGCCGGGGACAGAGTAACACTGAAGCTTTCTTT. Encoded protein: CASRGQSNTEAFF.

The chain joins TRBV5-1 to TRBJ2-3; TRBD2 matches 9 bases. Germline loops: CDR1 SGHRS, CDR2 YFSETQ. The trim removed 4 bases at V and 4 bases at J, leaving 7 bases unmatched. There are 15 residues in the CDR3. DNA for the CDR3: TGCGCCAGCAGCCCTAGCGGGACCCCCCCAGATACGCAGTATTTT. Protein: CASSPSGTPPDTQYF. Using reference TRBV5-1 and TRBJ2-3 for the parts outside the CDR3, the full variable domain is KAGVTQTPRYLIKTRGQQVTLSCSPISGHRSVSWYQQTPGQGLQFLFEYFSETQRNKGNFPGRFSGRQFSNSRSEMNVSTLELGDSALYLCASSPSGTPPDTQYFGPGTRLTVL.